This T cell receptor (beta chain) was sequenced during a study of blood T cell repertoires in COVID-19. Profiling relied on immunoSEQ multiplex PCR, and the TCRdb table lists in-frame clones only, not all of them. This repertoire shows 150,000 to 200,000 clones, approximately 80% found once; its top ten account for about 5.2%. There are 15 residues in the CDR3. Trimming removed 3 bases from V and 7 bases from J; junction bases left unmatched: 8. Germline CDR1 reads SEHNR; CDR2 reads FQNEAQ (reference sequence). The clonotype was recovered from a man in his 70s who had been exposed to COVID-19. Sequencing was done on a sample of PBMCs or T cells enriched from blood (not recorded which). The V and J genes are TRBV7-9 and TRBJ1-2, with 10 bases fitting TRBD1. The CDR3 DNA reads TGTGCCAGCAGCTTCGGTGAGGGACAGGGGAGTGGCTACACCTTC. Translating it yields CASSFGEGQGSGYTF.